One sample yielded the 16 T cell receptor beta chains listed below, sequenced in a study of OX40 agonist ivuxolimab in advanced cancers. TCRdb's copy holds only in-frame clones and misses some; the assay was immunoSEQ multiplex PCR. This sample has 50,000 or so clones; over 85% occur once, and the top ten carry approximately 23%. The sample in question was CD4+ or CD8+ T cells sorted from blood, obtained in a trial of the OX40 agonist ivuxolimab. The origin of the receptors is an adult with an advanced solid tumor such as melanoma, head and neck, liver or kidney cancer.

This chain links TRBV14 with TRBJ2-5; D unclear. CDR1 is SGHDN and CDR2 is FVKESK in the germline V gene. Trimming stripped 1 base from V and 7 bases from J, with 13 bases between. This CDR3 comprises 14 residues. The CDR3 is CASSQAPEKRTQYF. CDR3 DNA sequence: TGTGCCAGCAGCCAAGCGCCCGAGAAGAGGACCCAGTACTTC. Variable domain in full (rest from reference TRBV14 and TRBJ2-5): EAGVTQFPSHSVIEKGQTVTLRCDPISGHDNLYWYRRVMGKEIKFLLHFVKESKQDESGMPNNRFLAERTGGTYSTLKVQPAELEDSGVYFCASSQAPEKRTQYFGPGTRLLVL.

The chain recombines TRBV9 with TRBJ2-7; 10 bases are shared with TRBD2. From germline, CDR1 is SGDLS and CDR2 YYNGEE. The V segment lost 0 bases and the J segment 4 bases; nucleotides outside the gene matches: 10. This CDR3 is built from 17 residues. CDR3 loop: CASSVGSGRGSGYEQYF. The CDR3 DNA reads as TGTGCCAGCAGCGTAGGCAGCGGGAGGGGGAGTGGATACGAGCAGTACTTC.

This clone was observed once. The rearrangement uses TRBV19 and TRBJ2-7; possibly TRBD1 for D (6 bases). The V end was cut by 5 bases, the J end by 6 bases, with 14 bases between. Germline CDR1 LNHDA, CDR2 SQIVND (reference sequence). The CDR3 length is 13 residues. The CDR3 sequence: CASSPVQGFEQYF. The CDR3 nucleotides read TGTGCCAGTAGTCCGGTACAGGGTTTCGAGCAGTACTTC.

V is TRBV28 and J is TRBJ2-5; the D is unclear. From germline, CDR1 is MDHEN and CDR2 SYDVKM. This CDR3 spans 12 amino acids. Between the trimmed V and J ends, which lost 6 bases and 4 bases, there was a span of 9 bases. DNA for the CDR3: TGTGCCAGCAGCCCACACGGAGAGACCCAGTACTTC. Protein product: CASSPHGETQYF.

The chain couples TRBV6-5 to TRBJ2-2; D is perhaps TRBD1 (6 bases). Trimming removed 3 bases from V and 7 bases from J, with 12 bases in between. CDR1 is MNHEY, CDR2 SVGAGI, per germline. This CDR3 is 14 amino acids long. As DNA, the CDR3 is TGTGCCAGCAGTTATAAGGGGGTCGGCGGGGAGCTGTTTTTT. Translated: CASSYKGVGGELFF.

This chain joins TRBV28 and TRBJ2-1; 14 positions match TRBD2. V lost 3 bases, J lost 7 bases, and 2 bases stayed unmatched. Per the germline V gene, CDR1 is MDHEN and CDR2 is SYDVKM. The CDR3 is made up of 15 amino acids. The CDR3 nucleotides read TGTGCCAGCAGTTTCCGGACTAGCGGGAGGAATGAGCAGTTCTTC. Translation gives CASSFRTSGRNEQFF.

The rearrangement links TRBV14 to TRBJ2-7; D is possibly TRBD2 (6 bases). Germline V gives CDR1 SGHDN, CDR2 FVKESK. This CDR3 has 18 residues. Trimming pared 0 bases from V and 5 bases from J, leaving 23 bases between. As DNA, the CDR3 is TGTGCCAGCAGCCAAGATGAGGGACTTGATTACCTCTACCACGAGCAGTACTTC. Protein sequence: CASSQDEGLDYLYHEQYF.

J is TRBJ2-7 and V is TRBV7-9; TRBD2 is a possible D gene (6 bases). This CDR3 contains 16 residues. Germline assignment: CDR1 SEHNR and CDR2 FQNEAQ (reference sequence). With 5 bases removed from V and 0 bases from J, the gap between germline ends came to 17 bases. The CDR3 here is CASSPPGGKSSYEQYF. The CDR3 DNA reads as TGTGCCAGCAGCCCGCCGGGCGGGAAGAGCTCCTACGAGCAGTACTTC.

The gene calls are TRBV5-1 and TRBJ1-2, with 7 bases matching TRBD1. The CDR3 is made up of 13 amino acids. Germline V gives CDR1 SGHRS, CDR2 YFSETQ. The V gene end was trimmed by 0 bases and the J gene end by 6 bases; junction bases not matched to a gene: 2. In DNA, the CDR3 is TGCGCCAGCAGCTTGGAGACAGGGAATGGCTACACCTTC. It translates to CASSLETGNGYTF.

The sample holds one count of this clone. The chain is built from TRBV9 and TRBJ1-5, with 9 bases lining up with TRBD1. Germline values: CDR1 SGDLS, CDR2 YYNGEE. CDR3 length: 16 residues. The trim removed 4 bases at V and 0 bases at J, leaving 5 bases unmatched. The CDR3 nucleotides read TGTGCCAGCAGCCCCGGGACAGGGCCTAGCAATCAGCCCCAGCATTTT. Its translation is CASSPGTGPSNQPQHF.

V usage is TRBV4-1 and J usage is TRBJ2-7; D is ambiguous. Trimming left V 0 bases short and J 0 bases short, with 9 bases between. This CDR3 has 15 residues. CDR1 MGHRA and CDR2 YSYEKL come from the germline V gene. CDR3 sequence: CASSQDTARSYEQYF. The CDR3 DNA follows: TGCGCCAGCAGCCAAGATACAGCTCGCTCCTACGAGCAGTACTTC.

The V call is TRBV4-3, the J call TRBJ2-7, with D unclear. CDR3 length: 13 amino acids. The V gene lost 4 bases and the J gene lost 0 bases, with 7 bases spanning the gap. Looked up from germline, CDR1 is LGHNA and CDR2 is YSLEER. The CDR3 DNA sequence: TGCGCCAGCAGCCCCGACACCTCCTACGAGCAGTACTTC. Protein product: CASSPDTSYEQYF.

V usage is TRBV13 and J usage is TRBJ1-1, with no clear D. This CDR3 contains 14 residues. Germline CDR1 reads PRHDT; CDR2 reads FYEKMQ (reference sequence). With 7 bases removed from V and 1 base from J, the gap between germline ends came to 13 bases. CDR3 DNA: TGTGCCAGCATCAAGGGAATGCCGAACACTGAAGCTTTCTTT. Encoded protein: CASIKGMPNTEAFF. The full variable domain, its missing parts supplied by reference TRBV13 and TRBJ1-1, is AAGVIQSPRHLIKEKRETATLKCYPIPRHDTVYWYQQGPGQDPQFLISFYEKMQSDKGSIPDRFSAQQFSDYHSELNMSSLELGDSALYFCASIKGMPNTEAFFGQGTRLTVV.

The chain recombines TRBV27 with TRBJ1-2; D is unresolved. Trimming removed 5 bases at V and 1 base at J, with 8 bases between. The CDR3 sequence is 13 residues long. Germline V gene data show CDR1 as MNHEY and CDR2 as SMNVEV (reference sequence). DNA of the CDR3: TGTGCCAGCAGTACCGGGAATAACTATGGCTACACCTTC. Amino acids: CASSTGNNYGYTF.

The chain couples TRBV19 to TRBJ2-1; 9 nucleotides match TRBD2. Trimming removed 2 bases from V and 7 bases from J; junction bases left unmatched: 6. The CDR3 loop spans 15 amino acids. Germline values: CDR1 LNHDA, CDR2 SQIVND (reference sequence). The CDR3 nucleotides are TGTGCCAGTAGTATACGGCGGGAGGGTGGGAATGAGCAGTTCTTC. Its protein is CASSIRREGGNEQFF.

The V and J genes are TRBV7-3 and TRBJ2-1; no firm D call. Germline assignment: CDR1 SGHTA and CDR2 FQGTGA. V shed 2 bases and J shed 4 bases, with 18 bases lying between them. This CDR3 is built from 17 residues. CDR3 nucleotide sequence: TGTGCCAGCAGCTTAGCGGTGTCGGGCAGAGGTTACAATGAGCAGTTCTTC. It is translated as CASSLAVSGRGYNEQFF. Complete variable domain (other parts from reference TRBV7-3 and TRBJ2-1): GAGVSQTPSNKVTEKGKYVELRCDPISGHTALYWYRQSLGQGPEFLIYFQGTGAADDSGLPNDRFFAVRPEGSVSTLKIQRTERGDSAVYLCASSLAVSGRGYNEQFFGPGTRLTVL.